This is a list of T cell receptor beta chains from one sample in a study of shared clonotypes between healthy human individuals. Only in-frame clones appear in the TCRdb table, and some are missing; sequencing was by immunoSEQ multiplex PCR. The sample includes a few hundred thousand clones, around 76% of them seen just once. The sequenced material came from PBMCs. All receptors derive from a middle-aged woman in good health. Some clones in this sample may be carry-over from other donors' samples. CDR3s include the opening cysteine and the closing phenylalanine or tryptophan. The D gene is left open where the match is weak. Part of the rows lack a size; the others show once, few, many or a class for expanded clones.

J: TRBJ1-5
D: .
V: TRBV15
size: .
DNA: TGTGCCACCAGCAGAGCTGGGGAGGCTCAGCCCCAGCATTTT
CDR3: CATSRAGEAQPQHF

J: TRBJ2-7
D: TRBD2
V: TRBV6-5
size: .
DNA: TGTGCCAGCAGGGGGACCGGGAGGGCCTACGAGCAGTACTTC
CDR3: CASRGTGRAYEQYF

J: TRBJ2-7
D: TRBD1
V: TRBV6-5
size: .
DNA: TGTGCCAGCAGTCCCCGGACAGGGAGCTCCTACGAGCAGTACTTC
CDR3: CASSPRTGSSYEQYF

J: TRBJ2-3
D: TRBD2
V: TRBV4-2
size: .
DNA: TGTGCCAGCAGCCTAGGGGGAACTAGCGGGAGGAGCACAGATACGCAGTATTTT
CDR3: CASSLGGTSGRSTDTQYF

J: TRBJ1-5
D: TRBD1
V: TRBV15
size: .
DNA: TGTGCCACCAGCAGAGACAGGGGGCTAGGTCAGCCCCAGCATTTT
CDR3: CATSRDRGLGQPQHF

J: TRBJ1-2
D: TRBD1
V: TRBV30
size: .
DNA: TGTGCCTACGGACAGGGGGCTGTTGGCTACACCTTC
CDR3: CAYGQGAVGYTF

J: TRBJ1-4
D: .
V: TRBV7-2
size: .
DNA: TGTGCCAGCAGCGCACACAGGGTTAATGAAAAACTGTTTTTT
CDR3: CASSAHRVNEKLFF

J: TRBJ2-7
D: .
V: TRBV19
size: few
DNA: TGTGCCAGTAGTCTAGGCAGGGCTTACGAGCAGTACTTC
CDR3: CASSLGRAYEQYF

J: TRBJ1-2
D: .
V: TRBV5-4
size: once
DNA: TGTGCCAGCAGCCTGGATGCAACCGGCTACACCTTC
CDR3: CASSLDATGYTF

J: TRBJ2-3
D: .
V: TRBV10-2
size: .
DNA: TGCGCCAGCGGTCCCCAGGGAGGCACAGATACGCAGTATTTT
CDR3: CASGPQGGTDTQYF

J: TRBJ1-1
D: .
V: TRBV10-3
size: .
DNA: TGTGCCATCAGTGAGCAGGAGAACACTGAAGCTTTCTTT
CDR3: CAISEQENTEAFF

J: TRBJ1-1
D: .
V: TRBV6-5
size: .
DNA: TGTGCCAGCAGTCGGGACAACGTGAACACTGAAGCTTTCTTT
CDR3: CASSRDNVNTEAFF

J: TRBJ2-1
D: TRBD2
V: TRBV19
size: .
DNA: TGTGCCAGTAGTATGACTAGCGGACCCTACAATGAGCAGTTCTTC
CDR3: CASSMTSGPYNEQFF

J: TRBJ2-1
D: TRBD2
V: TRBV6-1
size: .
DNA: TGTGCCAGCAGTGAATTTCTAGCGGGAGGAGGGAATGAGCAGTTCTTC
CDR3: CASSEFLAGGGNEQFF

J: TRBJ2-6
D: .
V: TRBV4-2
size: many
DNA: TGTGCCAGCAGCCGCGGGGACAGCCCCTCTGGGGCCAACGTCCTGACTTTC
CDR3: CASSRGDSPSGANVLTF

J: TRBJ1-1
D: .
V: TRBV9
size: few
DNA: TGTGCCAGCAGCGTAGGACCGAACACTGAAGCTTTCTTT
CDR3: CASSVGPNTEAFF

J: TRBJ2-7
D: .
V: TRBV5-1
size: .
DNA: TGCGCCAGCTCCCAGGACTACGAGCAGTACTTC
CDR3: CASSQDYEQYF

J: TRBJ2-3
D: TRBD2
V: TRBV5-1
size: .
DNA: TGCGCCAGCAGCTTGTATCGGGGAGGGACAGATACGCAGTATTTT
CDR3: CASSLYRGGTDTQYF

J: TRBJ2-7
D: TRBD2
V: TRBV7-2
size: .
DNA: TGTGCCAGCAGCCTCGACGGGACTAGCGGGTCCTACGAGCAGTACTTC
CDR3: CASSLDGTSGSYEQYF

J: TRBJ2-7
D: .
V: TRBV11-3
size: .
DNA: TGTGCCAGCAGCTTAGGCGGAAGCGGCACCTACGAGCAGTACTTC
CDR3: CASSLGGSGTYEQYF

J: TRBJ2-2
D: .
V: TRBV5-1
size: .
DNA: TGCGCCAGCAGCTTGGACGGACAAGGCGACACCGGGGAGCTGTTTTTT
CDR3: CASSLDGQGDTGELFF

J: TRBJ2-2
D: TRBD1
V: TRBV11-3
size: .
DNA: TGTGCCAGCAGCTTCATAACAGGGGCCGGGGAGCTGTTTTTT
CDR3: CASSFITGAGELFF

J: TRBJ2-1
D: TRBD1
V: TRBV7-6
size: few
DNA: TGTGCCAGCAGCTTTGGGACAGGGAACCACAATGAGCAGTTCTTC
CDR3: CASSFGTGNHNEQFF

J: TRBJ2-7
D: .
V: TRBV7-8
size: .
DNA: TGTGCCAGCAGCTTAGTAGACCAGAGCTCCTACGAGCAGTACTTC
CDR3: CASSLVDQSSYEQYF

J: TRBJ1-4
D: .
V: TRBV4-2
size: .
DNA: TGTGCCAGCAGCCAAGATCCGATCGAGGAACTGTTTTTT
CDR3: CASSQDPIEELFF

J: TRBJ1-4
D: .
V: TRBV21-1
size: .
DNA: TGTGCCAGCAGCAACTGGGACAGGGTCGGCGAAAAACTGTTTTTT
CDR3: CASSNWDRVGEKLFF

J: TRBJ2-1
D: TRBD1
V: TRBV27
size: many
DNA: TGTGCCAGCAGTTTGGGACAGGGCTCCTACAATGAGCAGTTCTTC
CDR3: CASSLGQGSYNEQFF